This T cell receptor (beta chain) is from a study of shared clonotypes between healthy human individuals. Study-level points and caveats: Larger richness was generally estimated for naive than memory subsets.

Comment on this clone: The antigen is unknown.

V lost 1 base, J lost 3 bases, and 9 bases lay in between. The CDR3 sequence is 14 residues long. Germline loops: CDR1 SGHRS, CDR2 YFSETQ. Study processing details: Without quality scores, immunoSEQ junctional reads could not be filtered like full-length reads. The repertoire was sequenced with immunoSEQ multiplex PCR; TCRdb's copy has only in-frame clones and lacks some. The D gene and trimming were derived from the DNA, and the V and J assignments and clone size from that table. The sample includes 2 million to 2.5 million clones, almost 96% of them seen just once. The chain combines TRBV5-1 with TRBJ2-3; perhaps TRBD1 as D (6 bases). What was sequenced was naive CD4+ T cells sorted from blood. Subset here: CD45RA+ positively selected. This sequence was found in a man younger than 35 in good health. The CDR3 spells CASSLPGQTDTQYF. CDR3 sequence (DNA): TGCGCCAGCAGCTTGCCCGGACAGACAGATACGCAGTATTTT.